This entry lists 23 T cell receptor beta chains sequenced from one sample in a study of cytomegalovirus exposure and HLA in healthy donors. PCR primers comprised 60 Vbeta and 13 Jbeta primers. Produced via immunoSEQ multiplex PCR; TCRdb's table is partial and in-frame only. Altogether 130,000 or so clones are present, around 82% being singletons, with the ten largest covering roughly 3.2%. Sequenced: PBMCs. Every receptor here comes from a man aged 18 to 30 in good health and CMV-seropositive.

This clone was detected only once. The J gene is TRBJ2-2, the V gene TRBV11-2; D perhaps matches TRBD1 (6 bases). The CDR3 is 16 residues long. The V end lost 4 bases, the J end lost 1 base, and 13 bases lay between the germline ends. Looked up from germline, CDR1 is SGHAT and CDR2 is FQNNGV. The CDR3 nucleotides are TGTGCCAGCAGCTCACTGGGGGCGCTGAACACCGGGGAGCTGTTTTTT. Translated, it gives CASSSLGALNTGELFF.

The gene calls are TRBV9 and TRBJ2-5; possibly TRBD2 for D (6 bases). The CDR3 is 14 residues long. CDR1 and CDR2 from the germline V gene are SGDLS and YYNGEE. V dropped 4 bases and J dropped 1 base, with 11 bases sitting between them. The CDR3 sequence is CASSSWTTQETQYF. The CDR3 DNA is TGTGCCAGCAGCTCATGGACTACCCAAGAGACCCAGTACTTC.

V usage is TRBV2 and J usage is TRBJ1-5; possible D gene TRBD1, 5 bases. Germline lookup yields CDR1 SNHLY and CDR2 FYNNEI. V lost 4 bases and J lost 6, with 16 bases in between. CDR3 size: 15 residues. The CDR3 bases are TGTGCCAGCAGTGCCGCAGGGTTGAAGGGTCAGCCCCAGCATTTT. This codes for CASSAAGLKGQPQHF.

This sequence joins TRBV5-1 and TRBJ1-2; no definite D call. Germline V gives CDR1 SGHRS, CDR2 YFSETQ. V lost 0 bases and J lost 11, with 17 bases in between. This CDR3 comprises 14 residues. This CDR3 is CASSLETPADGYTF. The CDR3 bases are TGCGCCAGCAGCTTGGAGACGCCAGCCGACGGGTACACCTTC.

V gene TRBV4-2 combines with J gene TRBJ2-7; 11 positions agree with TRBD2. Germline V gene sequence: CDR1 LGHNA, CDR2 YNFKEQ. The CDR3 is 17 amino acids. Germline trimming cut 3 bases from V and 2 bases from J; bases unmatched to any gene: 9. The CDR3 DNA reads TGTGCCAGCAGCCAGACCGGGACTAGCGGAGCCCCCTACGAGCAGTACTTC. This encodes CASSQTGTSGAPYEQYF.

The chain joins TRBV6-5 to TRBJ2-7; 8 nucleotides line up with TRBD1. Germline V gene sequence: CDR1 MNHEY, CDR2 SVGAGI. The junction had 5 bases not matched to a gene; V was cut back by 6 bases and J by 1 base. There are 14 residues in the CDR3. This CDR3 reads CASRPGTGSYEQYF. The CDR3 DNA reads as TGTGCCAGCAGGCCCGGGACAGGATCCTACGAGCAGTACTTC.

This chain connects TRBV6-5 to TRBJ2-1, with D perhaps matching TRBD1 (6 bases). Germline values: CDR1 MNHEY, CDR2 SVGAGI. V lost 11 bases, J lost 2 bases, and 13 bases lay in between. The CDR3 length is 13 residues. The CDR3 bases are TGTGCCTCCGGGCAGGGGACCTACAATGAGCAGTTCTTC. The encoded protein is CASGQGTYNEQFF.

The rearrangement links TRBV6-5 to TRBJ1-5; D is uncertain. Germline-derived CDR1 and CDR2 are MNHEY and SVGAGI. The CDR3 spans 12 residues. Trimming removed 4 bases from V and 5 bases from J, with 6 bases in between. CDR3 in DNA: TGTGCCAGCAGTTCGACACATCAGCCCCAGCATTTT. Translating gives CASSSTHQPQHF.

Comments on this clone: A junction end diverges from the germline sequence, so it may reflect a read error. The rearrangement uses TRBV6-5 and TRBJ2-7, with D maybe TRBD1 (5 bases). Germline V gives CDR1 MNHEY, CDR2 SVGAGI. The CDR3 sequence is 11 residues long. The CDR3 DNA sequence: TGTGCCAGCAGTTACCTAGGGGCGGTTTTTTTC. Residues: CASSYLGAVFF.

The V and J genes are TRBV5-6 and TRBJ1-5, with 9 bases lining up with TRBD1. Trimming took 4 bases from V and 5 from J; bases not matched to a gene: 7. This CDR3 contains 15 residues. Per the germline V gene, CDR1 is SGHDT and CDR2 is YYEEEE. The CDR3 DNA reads TGTGCCAGCAGCGTCACAGGGGGCCGGCATCAGCCCCAGCATTTT. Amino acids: CASSVTGGRHQPQHF.

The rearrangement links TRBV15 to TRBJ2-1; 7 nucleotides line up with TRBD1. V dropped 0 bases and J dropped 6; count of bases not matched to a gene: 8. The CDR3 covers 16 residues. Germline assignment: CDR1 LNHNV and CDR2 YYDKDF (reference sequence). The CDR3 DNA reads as TGTGCCACCAGCAGAGAGTGGGGACAGTTCACCAATGAGCAGTTCTTC. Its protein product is CATSREWGQFTNEQFF.

This chain's CDR3 is CASSEFSGSSYEQYF. CDR3 sequence (DNA): TGTGCCAGCAGTGAATTTAGCGGGAGCTCCTACGAGCAGTACTTC. V gene TRBV6-1 combines with J gene TRBJ2-7, with 9 positions matching TRBD2. Germline V CDR1 and CDR2: MNHNS, SASEGT. J was trimmed by 0 bases and V by 2 bases; bases with no gene match: 2. The CDR3 extends over 15 amino acids.

CDR3 region: CAWTASGNRDEQFF. CDR3 DNA sequence: TGTGCCTGGACGGCTAGCGGGAATAGGGATGAGCAGTTCTTC. The rearrangement links TRBV30 to TRBJ2-1, with 9 bases aligning to TRBD2. CDR1 and CDR2 from the germline V gene are GTSNPN and SVGIG (reference sequence). Trimming cost V 4 bases and J 8 bases; bases outside gene matches: 9. CDR3 length: 14 residues.

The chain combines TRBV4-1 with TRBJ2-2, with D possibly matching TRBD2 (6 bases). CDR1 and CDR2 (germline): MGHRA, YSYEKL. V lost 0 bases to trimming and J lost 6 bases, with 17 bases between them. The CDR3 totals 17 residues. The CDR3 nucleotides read TGCGCCAGCAGCCAAGATCCGGGGGAAGGTTCGGCCGGGGAGCTGTTTTTT. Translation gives CASSQDPGEGSAGELFF.

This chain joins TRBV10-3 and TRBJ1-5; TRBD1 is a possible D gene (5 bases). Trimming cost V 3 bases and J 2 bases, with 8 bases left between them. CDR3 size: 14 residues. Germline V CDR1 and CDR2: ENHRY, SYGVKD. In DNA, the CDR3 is TGTGCCATCAGTGATTGGGGGGGCAATCAGCCCCAGCATTTT. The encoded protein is CAISDWGGNQPQHF.

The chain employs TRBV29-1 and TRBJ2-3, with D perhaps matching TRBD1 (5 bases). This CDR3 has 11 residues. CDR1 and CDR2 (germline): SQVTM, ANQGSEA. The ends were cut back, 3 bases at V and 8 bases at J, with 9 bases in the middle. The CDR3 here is CSVDRGGTQYF. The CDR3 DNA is TGCAGCGTTGATAGGGGCGGTACGCAGTATTTT.

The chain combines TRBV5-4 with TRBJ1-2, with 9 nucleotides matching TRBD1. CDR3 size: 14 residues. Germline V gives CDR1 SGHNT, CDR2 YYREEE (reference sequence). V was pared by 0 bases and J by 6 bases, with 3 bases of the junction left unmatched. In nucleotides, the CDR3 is TGTGCCAGCAGCTTGGTGGACAGGGGAAATGGCTACACCTTC. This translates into CASSLVDRGNGYTF.

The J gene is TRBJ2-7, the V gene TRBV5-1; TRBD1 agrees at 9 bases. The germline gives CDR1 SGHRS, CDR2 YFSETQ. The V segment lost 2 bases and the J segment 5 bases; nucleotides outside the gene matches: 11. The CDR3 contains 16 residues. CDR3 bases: TGCGCCAGCAGCTTCCTTACTGGACAGGGGAGGGACGAGCAGTACTTC. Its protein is CASSFLTGQGRDEQYF.

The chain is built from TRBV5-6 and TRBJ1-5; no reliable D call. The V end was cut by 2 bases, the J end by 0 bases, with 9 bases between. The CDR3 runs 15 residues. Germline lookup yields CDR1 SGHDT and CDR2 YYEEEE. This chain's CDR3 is CASSFSGFSNQPQHF. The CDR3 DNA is TGTGCCAGCAGCTTTTCCGGGTTTAGCAATCAGCCCCAGCATTTT.

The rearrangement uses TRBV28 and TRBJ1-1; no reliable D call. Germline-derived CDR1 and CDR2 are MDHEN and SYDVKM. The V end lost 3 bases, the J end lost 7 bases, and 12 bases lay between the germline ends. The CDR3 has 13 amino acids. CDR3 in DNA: TGTGCCAGCAGTTTCCGAAGGACTAGTGAAGCTTTCTTT. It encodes CASSFRRTSEAFF.

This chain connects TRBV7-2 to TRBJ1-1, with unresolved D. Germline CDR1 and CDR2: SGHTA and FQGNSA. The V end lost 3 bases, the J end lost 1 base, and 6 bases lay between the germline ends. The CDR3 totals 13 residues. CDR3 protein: CASSFSRNTEAFF. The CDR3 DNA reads TGTGCCAGCAGCTTTAGCCGGAACACTGAAGCTTTCTTT.

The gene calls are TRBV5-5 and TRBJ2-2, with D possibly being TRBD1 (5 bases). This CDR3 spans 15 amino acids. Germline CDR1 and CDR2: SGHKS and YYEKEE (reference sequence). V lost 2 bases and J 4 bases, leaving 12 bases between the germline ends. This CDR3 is CASSFSGSATGELFF. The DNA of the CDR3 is TGTGCCAGCAGCTTTTCAGGGTCGGCCACCGGGGAGCTGTTTTTT.

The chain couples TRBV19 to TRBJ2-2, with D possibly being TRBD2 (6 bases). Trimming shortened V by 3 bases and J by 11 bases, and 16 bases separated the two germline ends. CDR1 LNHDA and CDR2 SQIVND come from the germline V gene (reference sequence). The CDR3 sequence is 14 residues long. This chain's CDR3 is CASSIGGGASELFF. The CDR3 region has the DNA TGTGCCAGTAGTATCGGTGGCGGGGCGTCTGAGCTGTTTTTT.